This TCR beta chain was identified in a study of T cell repertoires in cytomegalovirus infection. Background on the study: Well-studied HLA-B-restricted epitopes and recently identified HLA-C-restricted epitopes of CMV were both used in the study. CMV infection and matching HLA type were both indicated by public TCR beta signatures. Study-wide points: People with CMV and the relevant HLA were identified by cumulative public TCR beta family frequency. It was HLA-C-restricted CMV-specific TCR beta clonotypes that dominated the response ex vivo.

The CDR3 has 16 residues. CDR1 is SGHVT and CDR2 is SQSDAQ in the germline V gene. TCRdb redid the calling of the reads with MiXCR, one entry per CDR3 protein. This repertoire shows about 920,000 distinct CDR3 sequences, less than 40% found once; its top ten account for 11% to 15%. Of note for this clonotype: The antigen is undetermined. The germline gene is not matched at one end of the junction; a read error may be the cause.

V gene TRBV7-4 combines with J gene TRBJ2-3; weak D call: TRBD2 (5 bases). This receptor was taken from a human donor in good health (CMV status not recorded). Some clones in this sample may be carry-over from other donors' samples. Specimen: cultured CD8+ T cells from PBMCs, collected from culture after CMV antigen stimulation. In DNA, the CDR3 is TGTGTCAGCAGCCCCAGGACTGGCTCTAGCACAGATACGCAGTATTTT. Translation: CVSSPRTGSSTDTQYF.